The following is a T cell receptor beta chain sequence with its context. Its antigen is not yet known. The junction departs from germline at one end; a sequencing error may be responsible. The sample's treatment or condition, from its label and the paper: live attenuated yellow fever vaccine strain. PBMCs were isolated from peripheral blood using a standard Ficoll-Paque protocol. Dynabeads CD4 and CD8 positive selection kits were used to isolate CD4 and CD8 T-cell fractions. TriZol was used to extract RNA from bulk PBMCs, from CD4 and CD8 fractions, and from dextramer-positive and dextramer-negative fractions. This entry is derived from a study of T cells after yellow fever vaccination (dated by TCRdb to the late 2010s). The study in broad terms: The SMART-Seq v4 Ultra Low Input RNA kit was used to prepare libraries from fractions with low cell numbers. To follow T-cell clones before and after both primary and booster YFV17D yellow fever vaccination, bulk TCR alpha and beta repertoires underwent longitudinal sequencing. Two healthy male donors made up the cohort, one aged 18 to 30 years and the other aged 30 to 39 years. Blood samples were taken at several timepoints before and after primary and secondary immunization, and bulk PBMC replicates and cell subsets were isolated. The paper's findings and limits, for the study overall: Because abundant contaminating clonotypes from the bulk population could be contained in FACS-sorted repertoires, computational filtering was required. Compared with the primary T-cell response, the secondary T-cell response was faster but weaker, reaching its peak on day 5 rather than on day 15. Most clones expanded after primary vaccination (96% of CD4 and roughly 90% of CD8) were re-detected after the booster, suggesting that broad memory maintenance occurred. Only a couple of donors were included in the study, so the extent to which the findings can be generalized is limited. A small share of clonotypes was detected in both CD4 and CD8 compartments, with the overlap likely arising from convergent recombination.

The CDR3 runs 14 residues from the cysteine to the phenylalanine. The kept DNA is CDR3 alone, 42 bases in frame from the first base. The germline V gene supplies CDR1 SGHTA and CDR2 FQGNSA. TCR cDNA was synthesized by 5'RACE template switching, through which a universal primer site and unique molecular identifiers were introduced. cDNA synthesis was primed from both the TCR alpha and TCR beta constant segments. Library amplification used two PCR steps, and the second PCR step added sample barcodes and sequencing adapters. Sequencing of the libraries was done on either Illumina HiSeq 2500 (2x100 bp) or NovaSeq (2x150 bp). The original pipeline was this. MIGEC handled demultiplexing of reads and collapsing into UMI consensus sequences, while MiXCR performed V(D)J alignment. Vaccine-responding clonotypes were defined with edgeR using replicate PBMC samples, requiring FDR below 0.01 and a log2 fold change above 5 up to day 15. Bulk clonotypes were assigned CD4 or CD8 identity according to which sequenced CD4 or CD8 repertoire held them at higher abundance. The public reads were quality trimmed at Q25 with fastp and then assembled into clones with MiXCR by TCRdb, keeping productive beta chains. One record per CDR3 amino acid sequence lists the most common genes and DNA. TCRdb assigned the V and J calls; the authors' analysis was not used. This sample has 300,000 or so distinct CDR3 sequences in its table, and roughly 13% of those were observed once. The biggest ten clones account for roughly 0.5% of the sample.

This chain joins TRBV7-2 to TRBJ2-6, and TRBD2 may be the D gene, going by 5 matching bases. The TCR originated in a man between 25 and 39 years old who received the YFV17D yellow fever vaccine. The input for sequencing was CD4+ T cells sorted from PBMCs, taken 45 days after the yellow fever booster vaccination. The DNA sequence reads TGTGCCAGCAGCTTAGGATACGGGGACAACGTCCTGACTTTC. The translation is CASSLGYGDNVLTF.